The 6 T cell receptor beta chains reported below all come from one sample, sequenced in a study of T-cell memory formation after mild COVID-19 (dated by TCRdb to the early 2020s). Libraries were built with 5' RACE. The sample was run on an Illumina NovaSeq 6000. Using fastp at Q25 and MiXCR, TCRdb reprocessed the public reads and kept productive beta chains. Merged by CDR3 protein, the rows form single entries marked with the most common genes and DNA. The sample table records a few hundred thousand distinct CDR3 sequences; approximately 16% of these occur just once. Clones ranked in the top ten supply 20% to 25% of the sample. The sample taken for sequencing was PBMCs or a T cell subset sorted from them (not recorded which). The receptors come from a man aged 18-30 years who had mild COVID-19 (a few samples of this study predate the infection). The sample titles of this study are shuffled in the database, so cell type and time point are left out; the donor was told from shared clones.

The chain combines TRBV15 with TRBJ2-7; TRBD1 matches at 8 bases. This CDR3 region has 15 residues. Germline V gene sequence: CDR1 LNHNV, CDR2 YYDKDF (reference sequence). Trimming removed 1 base from V and 4 bases from J; junction bases left unmatched: 6. The CDR3 DNA is TGTGCCACCAGCAGAGGGTCCACAGGGGGATACGAGCAGTACTTC. Its translation: CATSRGSTGGYEQYF. The full variable domain, its missing parts supplied by reference TRBV15 and TRBJ2-7, is DAMVIQNPRYQVTQFGKPVTLSCSQTLNHNVMYWYQQKSSQAPKLLFHYYDKDFNNEADTPDNFQSRRPNTSFCFLDIRSPGLGDTAMYLCATSRGSTGGYEQYFGPGTRLTVT.

This clonotype was counted ten times or more. This sequence joins TRBV20-1 and TRBJ2-3, with TRBD2 matching over 9 bases. The CDR3 length is 17 residues. In germline, CDR1 is DFQATT, CDR2 SNEGSKA (reference sequence). Trimming cost V 3 bases and J 2 bases; bases outside gene matches: 12. The CDR3 DNA follows: TGCAGTGCTAGTAGTAGTCAAAGGACTAGCGTCACAGATACGCAGTATTTT. Protein product: CSASSSQRTSVTDTQYF.

The CDR3 spells CASSTRGDGELFF. CDR3 nucleotide sequence: TGTGCCAGCAGTACTCGCGGTGACGGGGAGCTGTTTTTT. This chain links TRBV11-2 with TRBJ2-2; unclear D gene. The CDR3 runs to 13 residues. Trimming left V 6 bases short and J 7 bases short, with 12 bases between. Germline assignment: CDR1 SGHAT and CDR2 FQNNGV.

The table lists this clonotype with a few counts. J is TRBJ1-2 and V is TRBV6-2 or TRBV6-3, with no clear D. Per germline, CDR1 MNHEY and CDR2 SVGEGT. The CDR3 is made up of 11 amino acids. The V end lost 5 bases, the J end lost 8 bases, and 9 bases lay between the germline ends. CDR3 nucleotides: TGTGCCAGCAGTCGTAACAAGGGCTACACCTTC. Translating it yields CASSRNKGYTF.

This clonotype came up a few times. This chain joins TRBV29-1 and TRBJ2-1; D might be TRBD2 (7 bases). V gave up 6 bases and J gave up 2 bases, with 20 bases separating them. CDR3 length: 16 residues. In germline, CDR1 is SQVTM, CDR2 ANQGSEA. CDR3 bases: TGCAGCGTCGGGGGCCCGCGGGGGTCCCCCTACAATGAGCAGTTCTTC. Translated: CSVGGPRGSPYNEQFF.

This clonotype occurred many times. This sequence joins TRBV7-9 and TRBJ1-2; maybe TRBD1 (6 bases). This CDR3 spans 13 amino acids. V lost 3 bases to trimming and J lost 8 bases, with 13 bases between them. CDR1 SEHNR and CDR2 FQNEAQ come from the germline V gene (reference sequence). CDR3 protein: CASSFRDIEGYTF. The CDR3 bases are TGTGCCAGCAGCTTTAGGGACATCGAGGGCTACACCTTC.